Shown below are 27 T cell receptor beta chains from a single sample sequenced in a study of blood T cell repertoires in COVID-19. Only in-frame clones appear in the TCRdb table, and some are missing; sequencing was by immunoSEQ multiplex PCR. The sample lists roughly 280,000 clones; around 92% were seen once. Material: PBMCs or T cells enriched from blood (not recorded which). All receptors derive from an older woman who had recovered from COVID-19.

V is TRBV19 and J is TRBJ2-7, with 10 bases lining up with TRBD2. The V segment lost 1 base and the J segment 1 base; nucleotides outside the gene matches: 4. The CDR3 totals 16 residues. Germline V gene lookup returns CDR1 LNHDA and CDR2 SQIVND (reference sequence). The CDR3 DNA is TGTGCCAGTAGTATAGCGTCTAGCGGGAGATCCTACGAGCAGTACTTC. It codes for CASSIASSGRSYEQYF.

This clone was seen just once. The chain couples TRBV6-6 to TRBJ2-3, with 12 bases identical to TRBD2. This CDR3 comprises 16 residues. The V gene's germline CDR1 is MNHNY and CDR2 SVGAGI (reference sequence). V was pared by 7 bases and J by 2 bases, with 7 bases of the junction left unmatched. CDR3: CASTKTSGGYTDTQYF. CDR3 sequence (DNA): TGTGCCAGCACTAAGACTAGCGGGGGTTACACAGATACGCAGTATTTT.

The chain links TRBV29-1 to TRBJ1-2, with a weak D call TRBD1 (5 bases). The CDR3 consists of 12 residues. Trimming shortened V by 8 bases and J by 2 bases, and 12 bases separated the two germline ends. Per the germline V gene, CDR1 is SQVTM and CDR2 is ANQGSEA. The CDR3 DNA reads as TGCAGCACGAGGCAGGGAAACTATGGCTACACCTTC. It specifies CSTRQGNYGYTF.

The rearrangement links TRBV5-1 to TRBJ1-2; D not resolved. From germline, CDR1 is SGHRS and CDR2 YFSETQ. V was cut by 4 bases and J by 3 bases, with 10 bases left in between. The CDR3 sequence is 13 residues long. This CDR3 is CASSPSPDYGYTF. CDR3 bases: TGCGCCAGCAGCCCCTCCCCGGACTATGGCTACACCTTC.

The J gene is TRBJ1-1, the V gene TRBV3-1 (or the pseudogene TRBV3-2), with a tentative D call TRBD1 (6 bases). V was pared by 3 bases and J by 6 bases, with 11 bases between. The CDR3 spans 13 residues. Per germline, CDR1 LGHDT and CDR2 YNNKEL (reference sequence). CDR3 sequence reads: CASSQQGKAEAFF. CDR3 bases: TGTGCCAGCAGCCAGCAGGGGAAGGCTGAAGCTTTCTTT.

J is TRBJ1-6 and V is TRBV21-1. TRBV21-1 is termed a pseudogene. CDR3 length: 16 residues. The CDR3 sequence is CASSARVGDYNSPLHF. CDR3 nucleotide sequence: TGTGCCAGCAGCGCCCGGGTCGGAGACTATAATTCACCCCTCCACTTT.

The CDR3 spells CASRLTSGSSSYNEQFF. The CDR3 DNA is TGTGCCAGCAGATTGACTAGCGGGTCGAGCTCCTACAATGAGCAGTTCTTC. The chain uses TRBV7-9 and TRBJ2-1; 10 positions match TRBD2. Germline V gene data show CDR1 as SEHNR and CDR2 as FQNEAQ (reference sequence). With 6 bases clipped from V and 0 bases from J, the junction kept 8 bases outside the gene matches. There are 17 residues in the CDR3.

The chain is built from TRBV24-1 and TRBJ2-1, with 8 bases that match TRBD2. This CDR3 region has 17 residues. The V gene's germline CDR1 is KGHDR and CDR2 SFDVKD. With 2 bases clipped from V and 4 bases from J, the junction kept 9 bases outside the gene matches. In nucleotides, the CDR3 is TGTGCCACCAGTGATTCGCGGACTAGCCGGGGGTACAATGAGCAGTTCTTC. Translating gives CATSDSRTSRGYNEQFF.

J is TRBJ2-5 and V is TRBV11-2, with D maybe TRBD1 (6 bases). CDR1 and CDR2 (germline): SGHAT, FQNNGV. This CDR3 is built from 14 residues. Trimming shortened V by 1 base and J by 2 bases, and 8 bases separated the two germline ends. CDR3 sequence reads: CASSLGTAQETQYF. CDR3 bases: TGTGCCAGCAGCTTAGGGACAGCACAAGAGACCCAGTACTTC.

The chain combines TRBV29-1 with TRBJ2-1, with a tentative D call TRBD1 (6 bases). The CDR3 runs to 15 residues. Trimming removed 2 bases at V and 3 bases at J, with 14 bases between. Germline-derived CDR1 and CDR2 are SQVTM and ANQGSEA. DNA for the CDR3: TGCAGCGTTGAATTCTCGGACAGTTTCTACAATGAGCAGTTCTTC. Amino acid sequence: CSVEFSDSFYNEQFF.

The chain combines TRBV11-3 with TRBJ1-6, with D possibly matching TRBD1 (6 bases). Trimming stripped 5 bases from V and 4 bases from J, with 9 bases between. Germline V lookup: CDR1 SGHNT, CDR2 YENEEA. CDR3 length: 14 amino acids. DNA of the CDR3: TGTGCCAGCAGCACAGGGCCTTATAATTCACCCCTCCACTTT. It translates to CASSTGPYNSPLHF.

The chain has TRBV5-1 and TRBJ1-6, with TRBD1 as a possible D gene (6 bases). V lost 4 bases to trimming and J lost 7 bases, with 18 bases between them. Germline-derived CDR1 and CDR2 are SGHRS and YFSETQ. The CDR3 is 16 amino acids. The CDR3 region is CASSQLSGEGNSPLHF. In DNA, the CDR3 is TGCGCCAGCAGCCAATTATCAGGGGAGGGGAATTCACCCCTCCACTTT.

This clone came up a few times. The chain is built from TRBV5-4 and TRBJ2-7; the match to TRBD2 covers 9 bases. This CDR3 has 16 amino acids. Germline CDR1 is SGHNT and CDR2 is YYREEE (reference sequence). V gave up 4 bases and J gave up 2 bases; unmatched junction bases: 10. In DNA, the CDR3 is TGTGCCAGCAGCCCCGTTAGTGCGGGGGGGACCTACGAGCAGTACTTC. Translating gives CASSPVSAGGTYEQYF.

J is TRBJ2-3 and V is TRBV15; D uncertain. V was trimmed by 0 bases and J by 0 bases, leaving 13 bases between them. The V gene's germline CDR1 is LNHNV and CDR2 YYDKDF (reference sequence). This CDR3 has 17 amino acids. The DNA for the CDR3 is TGTGCCACCAGCAGAGATCGAGAACAGCCGAGCACAGATACGCAGTATTTT. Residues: CATSRDREQPSTDTQYF. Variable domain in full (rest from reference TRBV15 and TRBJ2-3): DAMVIQNPRYQVTQFGKPVTLSCSQTLNHNVMYWYQQKSSQAPKLLFHYYDKDFNNEADTPDNFQSRRPNTSFCFLDIRSPGLGDTAMYLCATSRDREQPSTDTQYFGPGTRLTVL.

CDR3 amino acids: CASSLMAGRPGELFF. The CDR3, as DNA: TGTGCCAGCAGCTTAATGGCAGGCCGACCCGGGGAGCTGTTTTTT. The gene calls are TRBV7-3 and TRBJ2-2; unclear D gene. CDR1 is SGHTA, CDR2 FQGTGA, per germline. With 1 base removed from V and 6 bases from J, the gap between germline ends came to 12 bases. The CDR3 is 15 residues long.

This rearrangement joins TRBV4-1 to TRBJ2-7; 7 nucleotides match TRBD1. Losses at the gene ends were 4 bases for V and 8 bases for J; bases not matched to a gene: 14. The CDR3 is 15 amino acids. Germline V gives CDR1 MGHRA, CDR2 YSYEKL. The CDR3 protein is CASSLSARTGDKQYF. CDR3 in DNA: TGCGCCAGCAGCCTATCAGCGCGGACAGGTGACAAGCAGTACTTC.

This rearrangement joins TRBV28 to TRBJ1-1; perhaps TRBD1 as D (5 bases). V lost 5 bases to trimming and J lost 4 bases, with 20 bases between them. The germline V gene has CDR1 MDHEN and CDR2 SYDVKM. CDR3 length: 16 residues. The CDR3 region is CASSTPRESLGTEAFF. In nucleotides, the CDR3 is TGTGCCAGCAGTACGCCCAGGGAATCCTTGGGCACTGAAGCTTTCTTT.

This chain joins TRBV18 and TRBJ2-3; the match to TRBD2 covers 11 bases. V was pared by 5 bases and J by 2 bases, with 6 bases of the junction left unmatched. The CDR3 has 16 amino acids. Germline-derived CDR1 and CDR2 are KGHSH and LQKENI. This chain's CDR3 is CASSSRLAGTTDTQYF. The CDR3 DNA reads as TGTGCCAGCTCAAGCCGACTAGCGGGGACCACAGATACGCAGTATTTT.

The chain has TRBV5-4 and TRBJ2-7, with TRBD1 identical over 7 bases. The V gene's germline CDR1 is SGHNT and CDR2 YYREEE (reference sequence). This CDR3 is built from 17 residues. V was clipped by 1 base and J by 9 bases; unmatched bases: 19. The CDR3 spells CASSLLSGSGQMRRQYF. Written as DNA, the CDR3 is TGTGCCAGCAGCTTGTTGTCCGGGTCGGGACAGATGAGGCGGCAGTACTTC.

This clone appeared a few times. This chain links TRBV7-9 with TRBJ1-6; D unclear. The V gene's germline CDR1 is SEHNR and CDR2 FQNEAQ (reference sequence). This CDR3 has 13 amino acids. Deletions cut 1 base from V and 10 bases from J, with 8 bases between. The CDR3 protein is CASSLERESPLHF. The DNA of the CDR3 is TGTGCCAGCAGCTTAGAGCGGGAATCACCCCTCCACTTT.

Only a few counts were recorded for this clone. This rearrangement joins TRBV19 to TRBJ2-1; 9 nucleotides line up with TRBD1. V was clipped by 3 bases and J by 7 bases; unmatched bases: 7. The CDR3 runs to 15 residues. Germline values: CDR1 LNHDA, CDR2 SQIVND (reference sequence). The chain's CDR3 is CASSITQGARNEQFF. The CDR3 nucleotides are TGTGCCAGTAGTATTACACAGGGGGCGCGAAATGAGCAGTTCTTC.

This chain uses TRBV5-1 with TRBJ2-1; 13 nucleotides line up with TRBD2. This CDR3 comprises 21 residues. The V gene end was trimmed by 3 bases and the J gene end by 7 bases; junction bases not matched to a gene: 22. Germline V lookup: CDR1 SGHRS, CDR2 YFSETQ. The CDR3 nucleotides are TGCGCCAGCAGCTGGGGCCTATTTCGGACTAGCGGGAGAAATGCCGGGAATGAGCAGTTCTTC. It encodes CASSWGLFRTSGRNAGNEQFF.

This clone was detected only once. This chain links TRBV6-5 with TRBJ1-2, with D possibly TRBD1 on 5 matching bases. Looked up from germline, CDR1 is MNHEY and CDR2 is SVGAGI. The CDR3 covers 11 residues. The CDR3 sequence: CSAGVDYGYTF. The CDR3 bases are TGTTCGGCGGGGGTAGACTATGGCTACACCTTC.

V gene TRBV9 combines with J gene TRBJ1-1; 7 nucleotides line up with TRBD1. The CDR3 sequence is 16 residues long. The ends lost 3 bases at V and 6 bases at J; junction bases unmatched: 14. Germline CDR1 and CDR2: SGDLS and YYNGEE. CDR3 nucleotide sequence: TGTGCCAGCAGCGCCCACCCGACAGGGACGCCCCCTGAAGCTTTCTTT. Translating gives CASSAHPTGTPPEAFF.

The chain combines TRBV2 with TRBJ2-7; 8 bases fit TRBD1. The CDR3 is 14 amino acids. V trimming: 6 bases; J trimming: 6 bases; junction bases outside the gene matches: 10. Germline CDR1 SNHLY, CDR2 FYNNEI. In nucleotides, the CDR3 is TGTGCCAGCAGACATCCGGACAGGGCTTCCGAGCAGTACTTC. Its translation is CASRHPDRASEQYF. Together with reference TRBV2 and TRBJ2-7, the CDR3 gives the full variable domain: EPEVTQTPSHQVTQMGQEVILRCVPISNHLYFYWYRQILGQKVEFLVSFYNNEISEKSEIFDDQFSVERPDGSNFTLKIRSTKLEDSAMYFCASRHPDRASEQYFGPGTRLTVT.

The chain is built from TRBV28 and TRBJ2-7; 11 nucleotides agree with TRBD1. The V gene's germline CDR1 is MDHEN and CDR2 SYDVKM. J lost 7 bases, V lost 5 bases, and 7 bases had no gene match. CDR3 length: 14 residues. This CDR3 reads CASSLTGTGGEQYF. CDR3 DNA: TGTGCCAGCAGTCTAACTGGGACAGGGGGAGAGCAGTACTTC.

CDR3: CASSYSAPTYEQYF. The CDR3 DNA reads TGTGCCAGCAGTTACTCTGCGCCGACCTACGAGCAGTACTTC. The chain uses TRBV6-2 or TRBV6-3 and TRBJ2-7, with D unclear. V was pared by 0 bases and J by 2 bases, with 8 bases between. Germline loops: CDR1 MNHEY, CDR2 SVGEGT. CDR3 length: 14 residues.